Listed here are 19 T cell receptor beta chains from one sample, sequenced in a study of T cell responses to AZD1222 COVID-19 vaccine. Here immunoSEQ multiplex PCR was the method, and the copy in TCRdb shows in-frame clones only, minus some. Of 85,000 to 120,000 clones in the sample, roughly nine tenths were seen once. The source material was peripheral blood, sampled on day 0 of AZD1222 vaccination. These TCRs come from an adult in good health.

This rearrangement joins TRBV4-3 to TRBJ2-1, with TRBD2 matching over 7 bases. Per the germline V gene, CDR1 is LGHNA and CDR2 is YSLEER. This CDR3 is built from 15 residues. V dropped 4 bases and J dropped 10; count of bases not matched to a gene: 13. The CDR3 nucleotides are TGCGCCAGCAGCCTTCAGAAGAGCGGGGTGTTAGAGCAGTTCTTC. This codes for CASSLQKSGVLEQFF.

The genes are TRBV29-1 and TRBJ2-5, with D tentatively TRBD2 (6 bases). Per the germline V gene, CDR1 is SQVTM and CDR2 is ANQGSEA. This CDR3 is built from 13 residues. V lost 3 bases, J lost 4 bases, and 12 bases lay in between. CDR3 region: CSVDAGRRETQYF. The CDR3 nucleotides are TGCAGCGTTGACGCAGGGAGGCGAGAGACCCAGTACTTC.

The chain carries TRBV6-5 and TRBJ2-3; the D gene is possibly TRBD1 (7 bases). The CDR3 length is 15 residues. The germline CDR1 and CDR2 sequences are MNHEY and SVGAGI. V lost 6 bases and J lost 6, with 19 bases in between. CDR3 DNA sequence: TGTGCCAGCAGCAGCGACAGGGTTGGGGGGGATACGCAGTATTTT. As protein: CASSSDRVGGDTQYF.

This clone was detected once. V is TRBV19 and J is TRBJ1-1; D call uncertain. Trimming pared 3 bases from V and 3 bases from J, leaving 8 bases between. Germline CDR1 LNHDA, CDR2 SQIVND (reference sequence). The CDR3 extends over 13 amino acids. The CDR3 DNA sequence: TGTGCCAGTAGTATCGGGGTTCACACTGAAGCTTTCTTT. Protein: CASSIGVHTEAFF.

The chain has TRBV5-1 and TRBJ1-1; D unclear. The CDR3 contains 16 residues. The V and J ends lost 0 bases and 2 bases respectively, with 14 bases between them. Per germline, CDR1 SGHRS and CDR2 YFSETQ. The CDR3 coding sequence is TGCGCCAGCAGCTTGGCCGTAACCCCTCTTAACACTGAAGCTTTCTTT. This translates into CASSLAVTPLNTEAFF.

The V call is TRBV12-5, the J call TRBJ2-1, with TRBD2 identical over 11 bases. The J segment lost 7 bases and the V segment lost 4 bases, leaving 18 bases of the junction unmatched. Germline V gives CDR1 LGHNT, CDR2 FRNRAP. The CDR3 totals 19 residues. As DNA, the CDR3 is TGTGCTAGTGGTTCCCCCCCCGGGACTAGCGGCCCCGGGGGAAATGAGCAGTTCTTC. Amino acids: CASGSPPGTSGPGGNEQFF.

V gene TRBV29-1 combines with J gene TRBJ1-1; tentative D call: TRBD1 (6 bases). Germline assignment: CDR1 SQVTM and CDR2 ANQGSEA. CDR3 size: 14 residues. V was clipped by 4 bases and J by 4 bases, with 16 bases between them. This CDR3 reads CSVGFSGASTEAFF. In DNA form, the CDR3 reads TGCAGCGTTGGGTTTTCAGGGGCCAGCACTGAAGCTTTCTTT. Filled out from reference TRBV29-1 and TRBJ1-1, the complete variable domain reads SAVISQKPSRDICQRGTSLTIQCQVDSQVTMMFWYRQQPGQSLTLIATANQGSEATYESGFVIDKFPISRPNLTFSTLTVSNMSPEDSSIYLCSVGFSGASTEAFFGQGTRLTVV.

The V gene is TRBV6-5, the J gene TRBJ1-2; no clear D gene. Per the germline V gene, CDR1 is MNHEY and CDR2 is SVGAGI. Trimming shortened V by 6 bases and J by 5 bases, and 16 bases separated the two germline ends. This CDR3 region has 14 residues. Here the CDR3 reads CASSLEVSGYGYTF. CDR3 coding DNA: TGTGCCAGCAGCCTAGAGGTTTCGGGATATGGCTACACCTTC.

V and J are TRBV4-3 and TRBJ2-1; D assignment may be TRBD1 or TRBD2 (6 bases each). Germline values: CDR1 LGHNA, CDR2 YSLEER. The CDR3 is 14 residues long. Trimming removed 3 bases from V and 9 bases from J, with 15 bases in between. Here the CDR3 reads CASSQRSRGGEQFF. The CDR3 nucleotides are TGCGCCAGCAGCCAGAGGAGCAGGGGAGGTGAGCAGTTCTTC.

The chain combines TRBV28 with TRBJ2-6, with D perhaps matching TRBD2 (6 bases). The CDR3 has 14 amino acids. With 10 bases removed from V and 0 bases from J, the gap between germline ends came to 10 bases. Germline V CDR1 and CDR2: MDHEN, SYDVKM. The CDR3 sequence: CATGRGSGANVLTF. The DNA for the CDR3 is TGTGCCACCGGGCGGGGCTCTGGGGCCAACGTCCTGACTTTC.

This chain links TRBV18 with TRBJ1-1; no firm D call. V lost 3 bases to trimming and J lost 2 bases, with 10 bases between them. Per the germline V gene, CDR1 is KGHSH and CDR2 is LQKENI. The CDR3 sequence is 14 residues long. CDR3 sequence reads: CASSPPVVNTEAFF. For the CDR3, the DNA is TGTGCCAGCTCACCTCCCGTCGTCAACACTGAAGCTTTCTTT.

The chain is built from TRBV7-9 and TRBJ2-7; possibly TRBD2 for D (7 bases). CDR1 SEHNR and CDR2 FQNEAQ come from the germline V gene (reference sequence). This CDR3 contains 12 residues. Trimming stripped 7 bases from V and 5 bases from J, with 12 bases between. CDR3 loop: CASTQGTNEQYF. DNA for the CDR3: TGTGCCAGCACCCAGGGGACTAACGAGCAGTACTTC.

Of note for this clone: Because the CDR3's place on the DNA is in doubt, the DNA is left out and the CDR3 is given as listed by TCRdb. V gene TRBV12-1 combines with J gene TRBJ1-2; the D call in the table, TRBD1, was not verified against the DNA. TRBV12-1 is annotated as a pseudogene. The CDR3 is 14 residues long, counting both termini. CDR3 amino acids: CASSFAQGAPGYTF.

The gene calls are TRBV29-1 and TRBJ2-1; D is unresolved. Trimming took off 6 bases at V and 9 bases at J, with 3 bases between the two ends. The CDR3 has 8 residues. Germline loops: CDR1 SQVTM, CDR2 ANQGSEA. CDR3 in amino acids: CSVGEQFF. The CDR3 DNA sequence: TGCAGCGTGGGTGAGCAGTTCTTC.

The V gene is TRBV18, the J gene TRBJ1-2; D remains ambiguous. Trimming shortened V by 3 bases and J by 4 bases, and 12 bases separated the two germline ends. Germline CDR1 and CDR2: KGHSH and LQKENI. CDR3 length: 14 residues. Written as DNA, the CDR3 is TGTGCCAGCTCACCGGCTGAACGGAGCTATGGCTACACCTTC. Amino acid sequence: CASSPAERSYGYTF.

The CDR3 region is CASSLGVLAGPSEQYF. CDR3 nucleotide sequence: TGCGCCAGCAGCTTGGGGGTGCTAGCGGGACCCTCCGAGCAGTACTTC. The chain uses TRBV5-1 and TRBJ2-7; 9 bases align to TRBD2. The V segment lost 0 bases and the J segment 6 bases; nucleotides outside the gene matches: 10. CDR3 length: 16 amino acids. Germline V gives CDR1 SGHRS, CDR2 YFSETQ.

This clone turned up a few times. The chain uses TRBV7-2 and TRBJ1-4; 7 bases align to TRBD1. This CDR3 has 16 residues. J lost 0 bases, V lost 3 bases, and 4 bases had no gene match. Germline values: CDR1 SGHTA, CDR2 FQGNSA. CDR3 DNA sequence: TGTGCCAGCAGCTTGAACAGGGGTGCAACTAATGAAAAACTGTTTTTT. It translates to CASSLNRGATNEKLFF.

CDR3 in amino acids: CASSLNFAGQGVNTEAFF. CDR3 DNA: TGTGCCAGCAGCTTAAATTTCGCCGGACAGGGGGTGAACACTGAAGCTTTCTTT. The chain recombines TRBV7-8 with TRBJ1-1, with 10 bases lining up with TRBD1. Germline-derived CDR1 and CDR2 are SGHVS and FQNEAQ. Unmatched junction bases numbered 9, after V lost 2 bases and J lost 0 bases. CDR3 size: 18 residues.

The chain recombines TRBV6-5 with TRBJ2-1; 9 nucleotides line up with TRBD1. The CDR3 is 15 residues long. Germline V CDR1 and CDR2: MNHEY, SVGAGI. The trim removed 5 bases at V and 0 bases at J, leaving 2 bases unmatched. The CDR3 coding sequence is TGTGCCAGCAGTCGACAGGGGGGCTCCTACAATGAGCAGTTCTTC. Its protein product is CASSRQGGSYNEQFF.